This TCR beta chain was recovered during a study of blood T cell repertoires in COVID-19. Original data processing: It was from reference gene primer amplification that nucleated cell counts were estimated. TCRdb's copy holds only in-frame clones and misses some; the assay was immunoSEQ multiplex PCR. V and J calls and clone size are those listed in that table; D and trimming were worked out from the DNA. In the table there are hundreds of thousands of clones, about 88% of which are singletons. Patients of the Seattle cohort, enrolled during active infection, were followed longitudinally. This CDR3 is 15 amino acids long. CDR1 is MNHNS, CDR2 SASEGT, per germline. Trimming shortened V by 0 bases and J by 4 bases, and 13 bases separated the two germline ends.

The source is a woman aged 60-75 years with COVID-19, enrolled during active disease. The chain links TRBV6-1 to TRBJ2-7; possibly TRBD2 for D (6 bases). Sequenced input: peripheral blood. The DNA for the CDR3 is TGTGCCAGCAGTGAAGCCGCGGGGTCCCTTTACGAGCAGTACTTC. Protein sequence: CASSEAAGSLYEQYF.